These 28 T cell receptor beta chains came from one sample sequenced in a study of T-cell reconstitution after alpha-beta-depleted transplantation in children. Library preparation (for TCRbeta) was performed with unique molecular identifiers. TCRdb analysed the PCR reads with MiXCR anew, one entry per CDR3 protein. The top ten clones hold 35% to 40% of a sample with 530,000 or so distinct CDR3 sequences, 27% of them seen once. Here the sequenced sample was PBMCs, taken before TCRalphabeta/CD19-depleted stem cell transplant. These receptors originate from a boy younger than two with Wiskott-Aldrich syndrome, due to receive a stem cell transplant.

This clonotype was observed at least ten times. V gene TRBV5-1 combines with J gene TRBJ2-7; D gene unclear. The V end was cut by 0 bases, the J end by 2 bases, with 12 bases between. Germline V lookup: CDR1 SGHRS, CDR2 YFSETQ. This CDR3 region has 15 residues. CDR3 nucleotide sequence: TGCGCCAGCAGCTTGGGCGGCTCTTCAGCCTACGAGCAGTACTTC. Encoded protein: CASSLGGSSAYEQYF.

This clonotype was picked up a small number of times. The chain couples TRBV5-8 to TRBJ2-1; no clear D. The V and J ends lost 0 bases and 1 base respectively, with 8 bases between them. The CDR3 runs to 15 residues. The germline CDR1 and CDR2 sequences are SGHTS and YDEGEE. CDR3 nucleotide sequence: TGTGCCAGCAGCTTGGCCGACGGTTCCTACAATGAGCAGTTCTTC. Its protein is CASSLADGSYNEQFF.

The V and J genes are TRBV5-1 and TRBJ2-3; 8 bases agree with TRBD1. The CDR3 has 14 amino acids. Germline CDR1 and CDR2: SGHRS and YFSETQ. Trimming took 4 bases from V and 2 from J; bases not matched to a gene: 3. The CDR3 DNA is TGCGCCAGCAGCCAGACAGGGGCCACAGATACGCAGTATTTT. Its protein product is CASSQTGATDTQYF.

V and J are TRBV27 and TRBJ2-3; a possible D gene is TRBD1 (5 bases). The germline V gene encodes CDR1 MNHEY and CDR2 SMNVEV (reference sequence). This CDR3 spans 16 amino acids. V dropped 3 bases and J dropped 1 base, with 14 bases sitting between them. The CDR3 loop is CASSFQNRTRTDTQYF. The CDR3 bases are TGTGCCAGCAGTTTTCAGAACAGGACGCGCACAGATACGCAGTATTTT.

This clonotype was seen more than once but under ten times. The rearrangement joins TRBV5-1 to TRBJ2-2; unclear D gene. Germline values: CDR1 SGHRS, CDR2 YFSETQ. The CDR3 is 13 amino acids. V lost 4 bases, J lost 3 bases, and 7 bases lay in between. CDR3 sequence (DNA): TGCGCCAGCAGCCCAACAGACACCGGGGAGCTGTTTTTT. As protein: CASSPTDTGELFF.

This clonotype has a handful of counts. V is TRBV5-4 and J is TRBJ2-7, with D perhaps matching TRBD1 or TRBD2 (5 bases each). The CDR3 is 17 amino acids. V lost 0 bases and J lost 3, with 19 bases in between. Germline V gene sequence: CDR1 SGHNT, CDR2 YYREEE (reference sequence). DNA of the CDR3: TGTGCCAGCAGCTTGGGAGGGCAGGGTTCCATTCGCTACGAGCAGTACTTC. Residues: CASSLGGQGSIRYEQYF.

There are a few counts of this clonotype. The V gene is TRBV29-1, the J gene TRBJ2-1, with 13 bases matching TRBD2. Germline V gene sequence: CDR1 SQVTM, CDR2 ANQGSEA. Losses at the gene ends were 6 bases for V and 7 bases for J; bases not matched to a gene: 6. The CDR3 length is 14 residues. The CDR3 spells CSVWGLAGSNEQFF. CDR3 in DNA: TGCAGCGTGTGGGGACTAGCGGGAAGTAATGAGCAGTTCTTC.

The CDR3 region is CASSPRRGRGWPGYTF. Written as DNA, the CDR3 is TGTGCCAGCAGCCCCCGCCGTGGCAGGGGGTGGCCTGGCTACACCTTC. This sequence joins TRBV5-6 and TRBJ1-2, with 7 bases that match TRBD1. Trimming removed 4 bases from V and 7 bases from J; junction bases left unmatched: 16. Germline CDR1 is SGHDT and CDR2 is YYEEEE. This CDR3 has 16 amino acids.

This clonotype turned up a few times. The chain is built from TRBV6-2 or TRBV6-3 and TRBJ2-1, with D uncertain. CDR3 length: 13 amino acids. The V gene's germline CDR1 is MNHEY and CDR2 SVGEGT. The germline V and J ends were trimmed by 4 bases and 5 bases, with 9 bases remaining between them. The CDR3 nucleotides read TGTGCCAGCAGTTTCCTACCGAACAATGAGCAGTTCTTC. Its translation is CASSFLPNNEQFF.

The V call is TRBV5-5, the J call TRBJ2-5, with TRBD1 as a possible D gene (7 bases). With 2 bases removed from V and 3 bases from J, the gap between germline ends came to 11 bases. Germline V lookup: CDR1 SGHKS, CDR2 YYEKEE (reference sequence). The CDR3 totals 14 residues. CDR3 loop: CASSFDREEETQYF. The CDR3 DNA sequence: TGTGCCAGCAGCTTTGACAGGGAGGAAGAGACCCAGTACTTC.

This clonotype was counted only a few times. This chain connects TRBV5-1 to TRBJ2-1; D unresolved. Germline assignment: CDR1 SGHRS and CDR2 YFSETQ. The CDR3 contains 15 residues. Deletions cut 5 bases from V and 0 bases from J, with 12 bases between. CDR3 loop: CASSNIVYSYNEQFF. CDR3 nucleotides: TGCGCCAGCAGTAATATTGTCTACTCCTACAATGAGCAGTTCTTC.

This clonotype was observed a handful of times. The J gene is TRBJ1-4, the V gene TRBV7-9; 8 nucleotides line up with TRBD1. J lost 5 bases, V lost 1 base, and 6 bases had no gene match. The CDR3 runs 16 residues. Germline V gives CDR1 SEHNR, CDR2 FQNEAQ (reference sequence). The CDR3 here is CASSLEGQVGNEKLFF. CDR3 bases: TGTGCCAGCAGCTTAGAGGGACAGGTGGGGAATGAAAAACTGTTTTTT. The variable domain in full, completed from reference TRBV7-9 and TRBJ1-4, reads DTGVSQNPRHKITKRGQNVTFRCDPISEHNRLYWYRQTLGQGPEFLTYFQNEAQLEKSRLLSDRFSAERPKGSFSTLEIQRTEQGDSAMYLCASSLEGQVGNEKLFFGSGTQLSVL.

V and J are TRBV9 and TRBJ2-3; unclear D gene. Germline V gene sequence: CDR1 SGDLS, CDR2 YYNGEE. The V and J ends lost 4 bases and 5 bases respectively, with 11 bases between them. The CDR3 is 13 residues long. CDR3 protein: CASSKRTGDTQYF. The DNA for the CDR3 is TGTGCCAGCAGCAAAAGGACCGGAGATACGCAGTATTTT.

This clonotype was found a few times. The chain is built from TRBV5-4 and TRBJ2-3; 11 bases are shared with TRBD2. Germline CDR1 is SGHNT and CDR2 is YYREEE (reference sequence). Unmatched junction bases numbered 11, after V lost 5 bases and J lost 6 bases. This CDR3 spans 16 amino acids. CDR3 coding DNA: TGTGCCAGCAGTAAAGGAACTAGCGGGAGAACGGATACGCAGTATTTT. Its protein is CASSKGTSGRTDTQYF.

This chain uses TRBV29-1 with TRBJ1-1, with 8 nucleotides matching TRBD1. Germline V gene sequence: CDR1 SQVTM, CDR2 ANQGSEA. This CDR3 comprises 13 residues. Trimming at V came to 4 bases and at J to 6 bases, leaving 7 bases not matched to a gene. CDR3 coding DNA: TGCAGCGTTGGACAGGGGAATTTCGCTGAAGCTTTCTTT. It yields the protein CSVGQGNFAEAFF.

The rearrangement uses TRBV5-1 and TRBJ2-2, with 9 bases that match TRBD1. Germline CDR1 is SGHRS and CDR2 is YFSETQ. This CDR3 is 16 amino acids long. V lost 1 base and J lost 4; bases outside the gene matches: 5. CDR3 DNA: TGCGCCAGCAGCTTGCAACAGGGGGCTTTCACCGGGGAGCTGTTTTTT. It encodes CASSLQQGAFTGELFF.

This clonotype was counted only a few times. The V and J genes are TRBV20-1 and TRBJ2-1; possible D gene TRBD2, 5 bases. Per the germline V gene, CDR1 is DFQATT and CDR2 is SNEGSKA (reference sequence). V lost 5 bases, J lost 8 bases, and 19 bases lay in between. The CDR3 has 14 amino acids. CDR3 in DNA: TGCAGTGCTCCGAGGGTGGGCATAATCGATGAGCAGTTCTTC. It encodes CSAPRVGIIDEQFF.

The chain combines TRBV4-2 with TRBJ2-5; D remains unclear. The CDR3 loop spans 13 amino acids. V was trimmed by 0 bases and J by 4 bases, leaving 6 bases between them. Per germline, CDR1 LGHNA and CDR2 YNFKEQ. The CDR3 nucleotides are TGTGCCAGCAGCCAAGATAGAACAGAGACCCAGTACTTC. Translated, it gives CASSQDRTETQYF.

V usage is TRBV20-1 and J usage is TRBJ2-2; D is ambiguous. This CDR3 comprises 15 residues. Germline CDR1 is DFQATT and CDR2 is SNEGSKA (reference sequence). Trimming took off 3 bases at V and 1 base at J, with 12 bases between the two ends. The CDR3 DNA reads as TGCAGTGCTAGGCCGCCTAGTAGGAACACCGGGGAGCTGTTTTTT. This translates into CSARPPSRNTGELFF.

This clonotype appeared a few times. The chain's CDR3 is CASSPWGGPRETQYF. The CDR3 DNA reads as TGTGCCAGCAGTCCCTGGGGAGGCCCCCGGGAGACCCAGTACTTC. The rearrangement joins TRBV27 to TRBJ2-5, with D maybe TRBD2 (6 bases). V was clipped by 5 bases and J by 5 bases, with 18 bases between them. Germline V gene data show CDR1 as MNHEY and CDR2 as SMNVEV (reference sequence). The CDR3 runs to 15 residues.

There are a few counts of this clonotype. This chain uses TRBV5-1 with TRBJ1-3; tentatively, D is TRBD1 (6 bases). V was pared by 0 bases and J by 8 bases, with 9 bases between. The CDR3 is made up of 13 amino acids. CDR1 is SGHRS and CDR2 is YFSETQ in the germline V gene. DNA for the CDR3: TGCGCCAGCAGCTTGGACAGGGAATACACCATATATTTT. Translated, it gives CASSLDREYTIYF.

This clonotype was seen only a few times. The DNA for the CDR3 is TGTGCCAGCGGTCTTGGAACAGGGTTCTCCTACGAGCAGTACTTC. Its protein is CASGLGTGFSYEQYF. The rearrangement joins TRBV6-1 to TRBJ2-7, with a possible D match to TRBD1 (6 bases). Trimming cost V 8 bases and J 0 bases, with 17 bases left between them. This CDR3 comprises 15 residues. CDR1 and CDR2 (germline): MNHNS, SASEGT.

This clonotype was detected only a few times. The J gene is TRBJ2-7, the V gene TRBV5-1, with D possibly being TRBD2 (5 bases). Germline V gives CDR1 SGHRS, CDR2 YFSETQ. V lost 4 bases and J 0 bases, leaving 14 bases between the germline ends. This CDR3 is built from 15 residues. The CDR3 DNA reads TGCGCCAGCAGCCGAGACGACTACTACTCCTACGAGCAGTACTTC. Translating gives CASSRDDYYSYEQYF.

This clonotype came up a few times. The J gene is TRBJ1-5, the V gene TRBV10-3; D is undetermined. Looked up from germline, CDR1 is ENHRY and CDR2 is SYGVKD. The CDR3 loop spans 14 amino acids. Trimming took 4 bases from V and 2 from J, leaving 9 bases between them. The CDR3 here is CAISVGLGNQPQHF. CDR3 nucleotide sequence: TGTGCCATCAGTGTAGGGCTAGGCAATCAGCCCCAGCATTTT.

This chain joins TRBV5-1 and TRBJ2-2; D remains ambiguous. The germline V gene has CDR1 SGHRS and CDR2 YFSETQ. Deletions cut 1 base from V and 6 bases from J, with 10 bases between. This CDR3 contains 14 residues. DNA for the CDR3: TGCGCCAGCAGCTTGCTGTCGGATGCCGGGGAGCTGTTTTTT. Translation: CASSLLSDAGELFF.

The chain joins TRBV12-3 or TRBV12-4 to TRBJ2-5, with 8 bases matching TRBD2. Trimming at V came to 2 bases and at J to 5 bases, leaving 4 bases not matched to a gene. CDR3 length equals 14 residues. The DNA for the CDR3 is TGTGCCAGCAGTTTATCGGGAGGGCCGGAGACCCAGTACTTC. This codes for CASSLSGGPETQYF.

The rearrangement uses TRBV29-1 and TRBJ2-7; TRBD2 matches 13 bases. Per germline, CDR1 SQVTM and CDR2 ANQGSEA. Unmatched junction bases numbered 18, after V lost 7 bases and J lost 3 bases. The CDR3 consists of 18 residues. The CDR3 bases are TGCAGCGCCGGGAGCGGACTAGCGGGAGACCTCGTCGACTACGAGCAGTACTTC. Translated: CSAGSGLAGDLVDYEQYF.

This clonotype showed up just a few times. The chain employs TRBV6-1 and TRBJ2-7; TRBD2 matches at 12 bases. Per germline, CDR1 MNHNS and CDR2 SASEGT. V dropped 5 bases and J dropped 1; count of bases not matched to a gene: 6. This CDR3 is built from 16 residues. The CDR3 nucleotides read TGTGCCAGCAGTCGCCTGACTAGCGGGAGTTCCTACGAGCAGTACTTC. This gives the protein CASSRLTSGSSYEQYF.